This T cell receptor (beta chain) was sequenced for a study of breast tumors, draining lymph nodes, adjacent tissues. This CDR3 has 13 amino acids. Germline CDR1 reads MNHNS; CDR2 reads SASEGT. The V and J ends lost 8 bases and 5 bases, in that order; junction bases with no gene match: 6. Breast cancer patients provided tissue from their axillary draining lymph nodes. From the multiplex PCR reads, TCRdb called clonotypes with MiXCR, one entry per CDR3 protein. The table lists about 300,000 distinct CDR3 sequences, 30% to 35% of them singletons. The study, taken as a whole, reports: Data fit most tumor T cells coming from lymph node, expanding in tumor. Tumor and nontumor repertoires were significantly more similar in luminal-like than in basal-like breast cancer. Tumor T cell lymph node origin was a supported hypothesis, not proven. Tumor repertoires ranked between lymph nodes and nontumor tissue in diversity, with V and J gene preferences.

A word on this clonotype: No antigen is known for it.

V is TRBV6-1 and J is TRBJ2-1; TRBD1 agrees at 7 bases. The sequence derives from a female donor with breast cancer. Some clones in this sample may be carry-over from other donors' samples. Sequenced: axillary lymph node tissue. The CDR3 here is CASFRDRDNEQFF. As DNA, the CDR3 is TGTGCCAGCTTCCGGGACAGAGACAATGAGCAGTTCTTC.